This T cell receptor (beta chain) was sequenced for a study of blood T cell repertoires in COVID-19. Study background: From the United States, Italy and Spain came samples of acute and convalescent COVID-19. PBMCs, B-cell-depleted T cells, or T cells were the source of the cDNA or gDNA that made up the material.

Across 20 to 25 US areas, participants ranged in age from roughly 18 to 95 years. Researchers sorted participants into cohorts using their self-reported clinical history. Repertoires were generated with immunoSEQ multiplex PCR, while TCRdb's copy carries only in-frame clones and drops some. The sample records about 380,000 clones, more than 70% being singletons. The CDR3 covers 16 residues. The germline V gene encodes CDR1 MDHEN and CDR2 SYDVKM. V lost 2 bases, J lost 10 bases, and 9 bases stayed unmatched. The chain combines TRBV28 with TRBJ1-6; 9 bases align to TRBD1. What was sequenced was PBMCs or T cells enriched from blood (not recorded which). This TCR came from a woman between 18 and 29 years old who had recovered from COVID-19. CDR3 sequence reads: CASSLLWTGAYSPLHF. The CDR3 DNA is TGTGCCAGCAGTTTACTCTGGACAGGGGCATACTCACCCCTCCACTTT.